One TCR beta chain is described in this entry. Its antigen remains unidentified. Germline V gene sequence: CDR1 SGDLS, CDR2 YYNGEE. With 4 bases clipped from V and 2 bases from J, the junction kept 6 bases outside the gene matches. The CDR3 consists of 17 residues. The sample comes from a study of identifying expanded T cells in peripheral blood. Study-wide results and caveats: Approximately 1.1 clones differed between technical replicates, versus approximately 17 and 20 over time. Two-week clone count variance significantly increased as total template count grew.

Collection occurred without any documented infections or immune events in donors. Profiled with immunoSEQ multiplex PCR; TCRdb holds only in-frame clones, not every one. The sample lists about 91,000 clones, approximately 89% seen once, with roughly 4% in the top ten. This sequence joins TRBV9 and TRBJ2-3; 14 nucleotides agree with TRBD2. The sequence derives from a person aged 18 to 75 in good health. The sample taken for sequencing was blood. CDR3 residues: CASSLGLAGVFTDTQYF. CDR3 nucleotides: TGTGCCAGCAGCTTGGGACTAGCGGGGGTATTCACAGATACGCAGTATTTT.